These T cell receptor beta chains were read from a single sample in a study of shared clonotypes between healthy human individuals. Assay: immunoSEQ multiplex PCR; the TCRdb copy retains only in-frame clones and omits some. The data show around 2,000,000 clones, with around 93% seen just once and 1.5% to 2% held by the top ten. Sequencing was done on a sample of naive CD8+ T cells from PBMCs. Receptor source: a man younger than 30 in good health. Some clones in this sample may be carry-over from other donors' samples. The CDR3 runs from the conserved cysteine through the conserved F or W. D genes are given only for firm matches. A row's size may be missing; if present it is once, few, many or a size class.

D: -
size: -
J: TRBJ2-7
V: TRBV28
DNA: TGTGCCAGCAGCCCAAGGACAGCTGAAGTAACCTACGAGCAGTACTTC
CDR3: CASSPRTAEVTYEQYF

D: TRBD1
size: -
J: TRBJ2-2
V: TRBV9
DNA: TGTGCCAGCAGCGTAACGGGACAGCCGAACACCGGGGAGCTGTTTTTT
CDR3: CASSVTGQPNTGELFF

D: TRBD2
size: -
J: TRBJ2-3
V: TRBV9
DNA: TGTGCCAGCAGCCCCCCGGGGCTAGCGGGAGCAGATACGCAGTATTTT
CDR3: CASSPPGLAGADTQYF

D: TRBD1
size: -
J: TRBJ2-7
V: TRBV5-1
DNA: TGCGCCAGCAGCTTGGAAGAGGGGGCTGTCTACGAGCAGTACTTC
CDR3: CASSLEEGAVYEQYF

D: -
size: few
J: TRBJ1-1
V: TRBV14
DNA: TGTGCCAGCAGCCAAGGATGGGGACTACTCCCTGAAGCTTTCTTT
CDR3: CASSQGWGLLPEAFF

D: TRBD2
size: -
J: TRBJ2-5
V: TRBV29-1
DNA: TGCAGCGTTGAAATGACTAGCGGGTACCAAGAGACCCAGTACTTC
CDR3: CSVEMTSGYQETQYF

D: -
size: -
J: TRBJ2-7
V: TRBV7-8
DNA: TGTGCCAGCAGCCTCTCCGGGGTGGGCCGGAGCTCCTACGAGCAGTACTTC
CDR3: CASSLSGVGRSSYEQYF

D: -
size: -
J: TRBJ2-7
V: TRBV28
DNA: TGTGCCAGCAGCCTGGACAGAGCCGCCTACGAGCAGTACTTC
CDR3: CASSLDRAAYEQYF

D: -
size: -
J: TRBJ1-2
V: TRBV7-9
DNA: TGTGCCAGCAGCTTAGGTATCAGTCTCTATGGCTACACCTTC
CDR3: CASSLGISLYGYTF

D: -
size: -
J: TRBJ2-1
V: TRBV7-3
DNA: TGTGCCAGCAGCTTAACGTCTAGTGGCGACAATGAGCAGTTCTTC
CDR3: CASSLTSSGDNEQFF

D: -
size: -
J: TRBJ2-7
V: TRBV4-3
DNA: TGCGCCAGCAGCCAAGCCGGGAACCACTACGAGCAGTACTTC
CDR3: CASSQAGNHYEQYF

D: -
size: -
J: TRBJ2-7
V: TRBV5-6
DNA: TGTGCCAGCAGCTTGGGGGAAGTTGGCTACGAGCAGTACTTC
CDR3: CASSLGEVGYEQYF

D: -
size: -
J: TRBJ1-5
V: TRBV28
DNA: TGTGCCAGCAGTGGCCCGGTGAGGTCCAATCAGCCCCAGCATTTT
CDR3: CASSGPVRSNQPQHF

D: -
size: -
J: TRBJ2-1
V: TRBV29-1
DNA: TGCAGCGTTTCCCGGCGAGGGGGGTTCTACAATGAGCAGTTCTTC
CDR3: CSVSRRGGFYNEQFF

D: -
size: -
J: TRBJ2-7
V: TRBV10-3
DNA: TGTGCCATCAGTGAAGGAGGGAGCTCCTACGAGCAGTACTTC
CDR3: CAISEGGSSYEQYF

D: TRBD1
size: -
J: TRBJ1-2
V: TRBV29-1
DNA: TGCAGCGTGGACCGGGACAGGGGGTTTATAGACTATGGCTACACCTTC
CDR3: CSVDRDRGFIDYGYTF

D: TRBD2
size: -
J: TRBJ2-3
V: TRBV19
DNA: TGTGCCGCGGGACGGGGTAGCGGGGGCACAGATACGCAGTATTTT
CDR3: CAAGRGSGGTDTQYF

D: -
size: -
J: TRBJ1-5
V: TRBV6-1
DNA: TGTGCCAGCAGTGTGGTCAGGGATGTCGGTCAGCCCCAGCATTTT
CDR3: CASSVVRDVGQPQHF

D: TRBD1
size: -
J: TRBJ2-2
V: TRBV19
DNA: TGTGCCAGTAGTAAAATGACAGGGGTCAACACCGGGGAGCTGTTTTTT
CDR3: CASSKMTGVNTGELFF

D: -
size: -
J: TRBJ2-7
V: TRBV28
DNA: TGTGCCAGCAGCACAAGGACAGAGGGCTACGAGCAGTACTTC
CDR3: CASSTRTEGYEQYF

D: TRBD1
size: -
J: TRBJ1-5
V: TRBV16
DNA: TGTGCCAGCAGCCGCGGGACAGGGAGCTTGACGGAGCCCCAGCATTTT
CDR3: CASSRGTGSLTEPQHF

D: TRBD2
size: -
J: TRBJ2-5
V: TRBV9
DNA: TGTGCCAGCAGCGCGACTAGCGGAGGACAAGAGACCCAGTACTTC
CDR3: CASSATSGGQETQYF

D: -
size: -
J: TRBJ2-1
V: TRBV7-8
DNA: TGTGCCAGCAGCTCAGCCTACAATGAGCAGTTCTTC
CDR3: CASSSAYNEQFF

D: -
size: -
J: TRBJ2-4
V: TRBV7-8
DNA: TGTGCCAGCAGCCGGGATTTAGCACTAGCCAAAAACATTCAGTACTTC
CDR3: CASSRDLALAKNIQYF

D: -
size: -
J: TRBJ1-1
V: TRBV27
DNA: TGTGCCAGCAGTTTATACGGGACGTACACTGAAGCTTTCTTT
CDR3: CASSLYGTYTEAFF

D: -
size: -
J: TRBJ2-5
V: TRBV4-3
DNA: TGCGCCAGCAGCCAAGATGTAGAAGAGACCCAGTACTTC
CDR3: CASSQDVEETQYF

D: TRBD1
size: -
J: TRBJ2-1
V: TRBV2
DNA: TGTGCCAGTGAGGGACAGGGGCTCAACAATGAGCAGTTCTTC
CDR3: CASEGQGLNNEQFF

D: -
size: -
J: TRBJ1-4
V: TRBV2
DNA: TGTGCCAGCAGTGAAATTATCAGGGGATTTACTAATGAAAAACTGTTTTTT
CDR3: CASSEIIRGFTNEKLFF

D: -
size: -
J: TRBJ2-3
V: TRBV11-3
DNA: TGTGCCAGCAGCTTAGTGTCGGGCCCCTCGGGCACAGATACGCAGTATTTT
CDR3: CASSLVSGPSGTDTQYF

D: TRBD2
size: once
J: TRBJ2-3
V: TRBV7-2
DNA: TGTGCCAGCAGCTTAACAGCGGGAGGGGTCACAGATACGCAGTATTTT
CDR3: CASSLTAGGVTDTQYF

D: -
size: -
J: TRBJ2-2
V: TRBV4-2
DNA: TGTGCCAGCAGCCAAGGGGGTACCGGGGAGCTGTTTTTT
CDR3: CASSQGGTGELFF

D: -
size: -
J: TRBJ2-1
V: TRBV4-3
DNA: TGCGCCAGCAGCCAAGACAGCTCTGGGAATGAGCAGTTCTTC
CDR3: CASSQDSSGNEQFF

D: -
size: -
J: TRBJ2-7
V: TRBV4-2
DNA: TGTGCCAGCAGCCAAGATCGGGCCGCGATCGGCGAGCAGTACTTC
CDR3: CASSQDRAAIGEQYF

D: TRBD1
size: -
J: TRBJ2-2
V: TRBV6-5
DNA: TGTGCCAGCAGTTACTCAGGGACAGGGAGTACCGGGGAGCTGTTTTTT
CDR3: CASSYSGTGSTGELFF

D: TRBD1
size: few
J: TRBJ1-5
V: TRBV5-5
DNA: TGTGCCAGCAGCTTCGCCGGGACAGGGGGCAATCAGCCCCAGCATTTT
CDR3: CASSFAGTGGNQPQHF

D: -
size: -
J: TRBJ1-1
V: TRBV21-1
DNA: TGTGCCAGCAGCACACCCGCCCGGACAGGGACGAACACTGAAGCTTTCTTT
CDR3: CASSTPARTGTNTEAFF

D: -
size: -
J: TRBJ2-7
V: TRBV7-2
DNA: TGTGCCAGCAGCTTAGCGAAAATCTTCTACGAGCAGTACTTC
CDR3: CASSLAKIFYEQYF

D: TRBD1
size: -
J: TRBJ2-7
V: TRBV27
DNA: TGTGCCAGCAGTTTAGAGTTCAGCGAGGGGGCCACCTCCTACGAGCAGTACTTC
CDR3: CASSLEFSEGATSYEQYF